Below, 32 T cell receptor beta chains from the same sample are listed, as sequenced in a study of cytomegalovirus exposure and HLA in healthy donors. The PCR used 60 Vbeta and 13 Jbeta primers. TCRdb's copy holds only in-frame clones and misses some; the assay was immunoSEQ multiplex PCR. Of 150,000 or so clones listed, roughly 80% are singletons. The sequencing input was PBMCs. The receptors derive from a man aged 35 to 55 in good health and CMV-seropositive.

Here the CDR3 reads CASSLTAGGGTDTQYF. DNA for the CDR3: TGTGCCAGCAGCTTAACAGCGGGAGGGGGCACAGATACGCAGTATTTT. The chain is built from TRBV7-3 and TRBJ2-3; 10 bases are a match to TRBD2. The V gene's germline CDR1 is SGHTA and CDR2 FQGTGA. V lost 0 bases, J lost 1 base, and 1 base stayed unmatched. This CDR3 spans 16 amino acids.

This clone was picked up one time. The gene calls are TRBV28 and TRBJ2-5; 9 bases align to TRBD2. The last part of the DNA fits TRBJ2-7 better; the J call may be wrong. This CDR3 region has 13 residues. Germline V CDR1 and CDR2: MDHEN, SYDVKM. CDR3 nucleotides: TGTGCCAGCAGTAGCGGGAGGCGGAACGAGCAGTACTTC. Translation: CASSSGRRNEQYF.

The chain's CDR3 is CASSVPGGAGGYTF. CDR3 DNA: TGTGCCAGCAGCGTTCCGGGTGGAGCGGGCGGCTACACCTTC. V and J are TRBV25-1 and TRBJ1-2; D gene unclear. The V gene's germline CDR1 is MGHDK and CDR2 SYGVNS. CDR3 size: 14 residues. Trimming removed 6 bases from V and 8 bases from J, with 19 bases in between.

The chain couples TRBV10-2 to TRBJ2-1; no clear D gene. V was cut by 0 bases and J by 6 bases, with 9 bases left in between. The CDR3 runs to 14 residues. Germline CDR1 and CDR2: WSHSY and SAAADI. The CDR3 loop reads CASSESSYTNEQFF. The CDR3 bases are TGCGCCAGCAGTGAGTCTTCTTACACCAATGAGCAGTTCTTC.

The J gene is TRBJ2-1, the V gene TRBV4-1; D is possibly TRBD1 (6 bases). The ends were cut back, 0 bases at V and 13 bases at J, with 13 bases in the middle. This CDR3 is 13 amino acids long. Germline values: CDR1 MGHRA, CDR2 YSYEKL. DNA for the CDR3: TGCGCCAGCAGCCAAGACCCGGACAGACTACAGTTCTTC. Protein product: CASSQDPDRLQFF.

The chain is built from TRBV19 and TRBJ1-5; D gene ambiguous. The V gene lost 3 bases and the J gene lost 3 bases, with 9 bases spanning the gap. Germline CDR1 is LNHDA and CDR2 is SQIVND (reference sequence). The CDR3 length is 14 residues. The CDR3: CASSINRNNQPQHF. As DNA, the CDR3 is TGTGCCAGTAGTATCAACAGAAACAATCAGCCCCAGCATTTT.

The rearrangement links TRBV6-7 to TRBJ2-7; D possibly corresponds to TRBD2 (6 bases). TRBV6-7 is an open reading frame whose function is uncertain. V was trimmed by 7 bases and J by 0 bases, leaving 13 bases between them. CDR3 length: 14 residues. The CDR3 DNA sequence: TGTGCCAGCATCCGGGACTCCAGCTCCTACGAGCAGTACTTC. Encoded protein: CASIRDSSSYEQYF.

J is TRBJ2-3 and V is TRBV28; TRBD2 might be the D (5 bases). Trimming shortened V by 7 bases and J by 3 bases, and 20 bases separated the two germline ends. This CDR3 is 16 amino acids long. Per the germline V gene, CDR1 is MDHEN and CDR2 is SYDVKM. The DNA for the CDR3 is TGTGCCAGCACGGCGGGCTACCGACTACATACAGATACGCAGTATTTT. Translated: CASTAGYRLHTDTQYF.

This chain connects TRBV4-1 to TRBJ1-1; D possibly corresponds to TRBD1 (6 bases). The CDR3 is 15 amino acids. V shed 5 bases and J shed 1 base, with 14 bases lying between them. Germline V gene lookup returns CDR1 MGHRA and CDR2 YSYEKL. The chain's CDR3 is CASSWGRGANTEAFF. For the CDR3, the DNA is TGCGCCAGCAGCTGGGGCCGGGGGGCGAACACTGAAGCTTTCTTT.

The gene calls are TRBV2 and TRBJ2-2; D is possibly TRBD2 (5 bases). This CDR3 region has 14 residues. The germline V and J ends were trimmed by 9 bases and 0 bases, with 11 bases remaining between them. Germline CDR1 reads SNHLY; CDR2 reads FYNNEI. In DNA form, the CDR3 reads TGTGCCAGGGCGAGCGGAACGAACACCGGGGAGCTGTTTTTT. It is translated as CARASGTNTGELFF.

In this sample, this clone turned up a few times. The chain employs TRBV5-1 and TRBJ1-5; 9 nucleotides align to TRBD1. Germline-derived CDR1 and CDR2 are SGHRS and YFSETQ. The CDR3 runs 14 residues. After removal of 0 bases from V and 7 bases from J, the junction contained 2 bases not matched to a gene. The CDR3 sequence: CASSLGTGEQPQHF. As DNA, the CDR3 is TGCGCCAGCAGCTTGGGGACAGGGGAACAGCCCCAGCATTTT.

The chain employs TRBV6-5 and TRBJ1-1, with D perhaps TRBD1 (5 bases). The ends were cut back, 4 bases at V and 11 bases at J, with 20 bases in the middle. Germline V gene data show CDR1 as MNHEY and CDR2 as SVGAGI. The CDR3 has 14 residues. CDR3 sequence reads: CASSFADSAFKAFF. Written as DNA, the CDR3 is TGTGCCAGCAGTTTTGCTGACAGCGCATTTAAGGCTTTCTTT.

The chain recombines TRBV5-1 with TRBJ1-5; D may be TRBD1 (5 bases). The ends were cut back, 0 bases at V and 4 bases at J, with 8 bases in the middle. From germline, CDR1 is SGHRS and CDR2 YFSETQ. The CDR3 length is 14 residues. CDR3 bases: TGCGCCAGCAGCTTGGTGCCAGGGAATCAGCCCCAGCATTTT. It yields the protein CASSLVPGNQPQHF.

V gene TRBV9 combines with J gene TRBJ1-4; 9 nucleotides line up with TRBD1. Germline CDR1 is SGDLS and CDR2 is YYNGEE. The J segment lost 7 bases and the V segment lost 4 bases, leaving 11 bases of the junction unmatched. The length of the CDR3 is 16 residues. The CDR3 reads CASSSDSGQGGEKLFF. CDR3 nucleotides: TGTGCCAGCAGCTCAGATTCGGGACAGGGAGGTGAAAAACTGTTTTTT. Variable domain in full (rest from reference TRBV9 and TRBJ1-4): DSGVTQTPKHLITATGQRVTLRCSPRSGDLSVYWYQQSLDQGLQFLIQYYNGEERAKGNILERFSAQQFPDLHSELNLSSLELGDSALYFCASSSDSGQGGEKLFFGSGTQLSVL.

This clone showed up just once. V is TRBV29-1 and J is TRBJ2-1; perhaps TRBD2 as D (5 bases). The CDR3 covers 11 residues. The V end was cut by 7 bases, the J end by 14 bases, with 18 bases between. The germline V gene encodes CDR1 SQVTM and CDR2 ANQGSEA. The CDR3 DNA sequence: TGCAGCGGGGGTTGGGAGCGGTCAGAGTTCTTC. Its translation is CSGGWERSEFF.

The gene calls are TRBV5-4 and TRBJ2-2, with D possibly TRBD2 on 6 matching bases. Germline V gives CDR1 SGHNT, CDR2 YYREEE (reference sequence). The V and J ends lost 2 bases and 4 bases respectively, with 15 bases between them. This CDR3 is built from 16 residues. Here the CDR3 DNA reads TGTGCCAGCAGCTTCGTACGGGGGAGAGGCACCGGGGAGCTGTTTTTT. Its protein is CASSFVRGRGTGELFF.

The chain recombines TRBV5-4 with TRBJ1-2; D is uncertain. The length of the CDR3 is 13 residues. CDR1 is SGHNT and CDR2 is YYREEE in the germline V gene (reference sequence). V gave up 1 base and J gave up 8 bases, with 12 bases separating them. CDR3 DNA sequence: TGTGCCAGCAGCTTGATTTCGGAGGAGGGCTACACCTTC. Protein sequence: CASSLISEEGYTF.

The CDR3 spells CASSQATDYEQYF. The CDR3 nucleotides are TGCGCCAGCTCCCAAGCCACAGACTACGAGCAGTACTTC. This chain links TRBV5-1 with TRBJ2-7; D gene unclear. This CDR3 region has 13 residues. Germline V gives CDR1 SGHRS, CDR2 YFSETQ. V shed 7 bases and J shed 3 bases, with 14 bases lying between them. The full variable domain, completed using reference TRBV5-1 and TRBJ2-7, is KAGVTQTPRYLIKTRGQQVTLSCSPISGHRSVSWYQQTPGQGLQFLFEYFSETQRNKGNFPGRFSGRQFSNSRSEMNVSTLELGDSALYLCASSQATDYEQYFGPGTRLTVT.

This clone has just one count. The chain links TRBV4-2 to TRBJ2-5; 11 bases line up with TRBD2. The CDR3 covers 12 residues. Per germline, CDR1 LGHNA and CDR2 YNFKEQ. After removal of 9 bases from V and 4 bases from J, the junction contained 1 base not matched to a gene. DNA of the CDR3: TGTGCCAGTGGACTAGCGGGAGAGACCCAGTACTTC. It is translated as CASGLAGETQYF.

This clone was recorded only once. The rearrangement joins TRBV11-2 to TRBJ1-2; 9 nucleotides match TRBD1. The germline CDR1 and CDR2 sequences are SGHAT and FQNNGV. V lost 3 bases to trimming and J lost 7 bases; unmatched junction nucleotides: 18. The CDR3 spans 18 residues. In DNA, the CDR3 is TGTGCCAGCAGCTTGGGGAACCGGGACAGGGTGGCGTTGCGTGGCTACACCTTC. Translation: CASSLGNRDRVALRGYTF.

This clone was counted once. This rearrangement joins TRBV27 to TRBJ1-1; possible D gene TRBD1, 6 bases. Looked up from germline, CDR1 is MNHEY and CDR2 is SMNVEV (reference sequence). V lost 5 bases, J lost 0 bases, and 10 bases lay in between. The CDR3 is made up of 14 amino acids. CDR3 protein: CASSVGQLNTEAFF. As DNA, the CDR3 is TGTGCCAGCAGTGTGGGACAATTGAACACTGAAGCTTTCTTT.

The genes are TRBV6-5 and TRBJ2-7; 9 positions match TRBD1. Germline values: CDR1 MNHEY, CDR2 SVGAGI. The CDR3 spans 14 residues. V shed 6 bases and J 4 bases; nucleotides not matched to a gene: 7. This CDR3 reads CASSFNRGQYEQYF. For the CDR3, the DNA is TGTGCCAGCAGCTTCAACAGGGGGCAATACGAGCAGTACTTC.

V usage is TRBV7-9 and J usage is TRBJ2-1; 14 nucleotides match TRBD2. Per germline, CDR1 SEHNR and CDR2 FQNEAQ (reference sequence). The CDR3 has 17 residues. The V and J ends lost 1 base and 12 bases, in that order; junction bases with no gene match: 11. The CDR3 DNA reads TGTGCCAGCAGCTTAGGAACTCCGGGACTAGCGGGAGTCGGGCAGTTCTTC. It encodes CASSLGTPGLAGVGQFF.

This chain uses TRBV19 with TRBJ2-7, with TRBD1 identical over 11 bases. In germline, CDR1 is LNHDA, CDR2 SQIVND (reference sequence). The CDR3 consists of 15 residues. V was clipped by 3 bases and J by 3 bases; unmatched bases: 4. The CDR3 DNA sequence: TGTGCCAGTAGTATCGCCGGGACAGGGGGCTACGAGCAGTACTTC. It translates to CASSIAGTGGYEQYF. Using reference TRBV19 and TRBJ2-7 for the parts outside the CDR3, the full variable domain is DGGITQSPKYLFRKEGQNVTLSCEQNLNHDAMYWYRQDPGQGLRLIYYSQIVNDFQKGDIAEGYSVSREKKESFPLTVTSAQKNPTAFYLCASSIAGTGGYEQYFGPGTRLTVT.

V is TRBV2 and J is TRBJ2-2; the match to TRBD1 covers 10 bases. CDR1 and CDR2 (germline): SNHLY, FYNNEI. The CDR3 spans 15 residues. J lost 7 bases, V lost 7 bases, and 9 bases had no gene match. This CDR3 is CASNRDRGSGGELFF. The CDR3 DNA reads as TGTGCCAGCAACCGGGACAGGGGTAGCGGCGGGGAGCTGTTTTTT.

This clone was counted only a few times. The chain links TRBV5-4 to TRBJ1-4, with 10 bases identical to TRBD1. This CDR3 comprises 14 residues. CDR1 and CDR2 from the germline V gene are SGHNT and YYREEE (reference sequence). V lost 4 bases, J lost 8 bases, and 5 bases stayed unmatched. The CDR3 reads CASSETGGAEKLFF. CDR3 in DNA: TGTGCCAGCAGCGAGACAGGGGGCGCGGAAAAACTGTTTTTT.

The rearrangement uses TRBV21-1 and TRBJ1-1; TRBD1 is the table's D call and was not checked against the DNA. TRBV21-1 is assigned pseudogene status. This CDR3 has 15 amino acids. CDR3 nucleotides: TGTGCCAGCAGCGTCCCGGACAGGCTGAACACTGAAGCTTTCTTT. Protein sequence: CASSVPDRLNTEAFF.

CDR3 protein: CASSPISGVNVGQYF. The DNA for the CDR3 is TGTGCCAGCTCACCGATCTCCGGGGTAAATGTAGGGCAGTACTTC. The chain combines TRBV18 with TRBJ2-7; tentatively, D is TRBD2 (5 bases). The CDR3 length is 15 residues. Germline-derived CDR1 and CDR2 are KGHSH and LQKENI. V lost 3 bases and J lost 9, with 21 bases in between.

CDR3 DNA sequence: TGTGCCAGCAGCGGGGGACTAGCGAATTACAATGAGCAGTTCTTC. It specifies CASSGGLANYNEQFF. This chain connects TRBV14 to TRBJ2-1; 10 nucleotides line up with TRBD2. The CDR3 runs 15 residues. Germline values: CDR1 SGHDN, CDR2 FVKESK. The junction had 5 bases not matched to a gene; V was cut back by 5 bases and J by 4 bases.

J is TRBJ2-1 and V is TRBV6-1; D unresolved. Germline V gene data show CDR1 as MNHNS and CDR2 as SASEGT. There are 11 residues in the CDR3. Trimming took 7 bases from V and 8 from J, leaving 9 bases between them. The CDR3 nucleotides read TGTGCCAGCACTCTAGTCTATGAGCAGTTCTTC. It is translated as CASTLVYEQFF.

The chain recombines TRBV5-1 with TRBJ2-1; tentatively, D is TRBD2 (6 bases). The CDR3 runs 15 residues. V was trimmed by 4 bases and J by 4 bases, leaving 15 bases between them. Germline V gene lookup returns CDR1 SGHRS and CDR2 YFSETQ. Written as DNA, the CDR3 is TGCGCCAGCAGCCCCGACCCTGGGGGGTACAATGAGCAGTTCTTC. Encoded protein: CASSPDPGGYNEQFF.

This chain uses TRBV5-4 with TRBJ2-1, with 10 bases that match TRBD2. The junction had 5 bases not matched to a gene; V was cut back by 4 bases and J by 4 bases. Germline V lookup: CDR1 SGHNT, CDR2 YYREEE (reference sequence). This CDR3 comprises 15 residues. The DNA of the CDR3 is TGTGCCAGCAGCCCATGGACTAGCGGTTACAATGAGCAGTTCTTC. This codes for CASSPWTSGYNEQFF. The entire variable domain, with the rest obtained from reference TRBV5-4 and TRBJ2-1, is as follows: ETGVTQSPTHLIKTRGQQVTLRCSSQSGHNTVSWYQQALGQGPQFIFQYYREEENGRGNFPPRFSGLQFPNYSSELNVNALELDDSALYLCASSPWTSGYNEQFFGPGTRLTVL.